This entry is about one T cell receptor beta chain. The PCR used 60 Vbeta and 13 Jbeta primers. Only in-frame clones appear in the TCRdb table, and some are missing; sequencing was by immunoSEQ multiplex PCR. Found here are 95,000 to 110,000 clones; the top ten clones hold less than 4%. This entry belongs to a study of cytomegalovirus exposure and HLA in healthy donors. V lost 3 bases to trimming and J lost 6 bases, with 9 bases between them. This CDR3 comprises 14 residues. Looked up from germline, CDR1 is MRHNA and CDR2 is SNTAGT. The gene calls are TRBV6-4 and TRBJ1-6; weak D call: TRBD1 (5 bases). Sequencing input: PBMCs. The sequence came from a man in his forties in good health and CMV-seronegative. CDR3 DNA: TGTGCCAGCAGTGATAGGGGTTCTAATTCACCCCTCCACTTT. Its protein is CASSDRGSNSPLHF.